The clone carrying this TCR beta chain has a count of ten or more. CDR3 length equals 11 residues. CDR1 SQVTM and CDR2 ANQGSEA come from the germline V gene. Between the trimmed V and J ends, which lost 3 bases and 10 bases, there was a span of 10 bases. The data stem from a study of T-cell reconstitution after alpha-beta-depleted transplantation in children. The TCRbeta library incorporated unique molecular identifiers. TCRdb re-derived calls from the PCR reads in MiXCR, one entry per CDR3 protein. The sample lists about 610,000 distinct CDR3 sequences, about 11% occurring once. The receptor was isolated from a human donor who donated a stem cell graft to a child with acute myeloid leukemia. V and J are TRBV29-1 and TRBJ2-1; D remains ambiguous. Material: PBMCs from the stem cell graft donor, obtained from the stem cell graft. In DNA, the CDR3 is TGCAGCGTTGAGCGGCTAGTCGAGCAGTTCTTC. This translates into CSVERLVEQFF.